This entry is about one T cell receptor (beta chain). Antigen: not known. Built from TCR beta cDNA, the libraries had unique molecular identifiers in them. Each CDR3 protein is one row after TCRdb ran MiXCR on the PCR reads. The table records around 770,000 distinct CDR3 sequences, about half of them present only once. The ends lost 0 bases at V and 6 bases at J; junction bases unmatched: 10. Germline V gives CDR1 DFQATT, CDR2 SNEGSKA (reference sequence). This CDR3 comprises 15 residues. The data were taken from a study of post-analysis software for immune sequencing data. Overall study results and limits: Among 5 or 6 TRBV segments more frequent in patients than controls were TRBV5-6, TRBV5-1 and TRBV20-1.

This TCR derives from a girl under 18 with multiple sclerosis. The material sequenced was blood. The J gene is TRBJ2-7, the V gene TRBV20-1; TRBD2 aligns across 8 bases. The CDR3 sequence is CSARDLAGPYVEQYF. The CDR3 DNA follows: TGCAGTGCTAGAGACCTAGCGGGTCCCTACGTCGAGCAGTACTTC.